This T cell receptor (beta chain) was identified during a study of blood T cell repertoires in COVID-19. Study overall: In each case, the material was cDNA or gDNA derived from T cells, B-cell-depleted T cells, or PBMCs.

In the original processing: Reference gene primers were amplified, and this amplification served to estimate nucleated cell counts. Clones were sequenced by immunoSEQ multiplex PCR, and TCRdb holds only the in-frame ones, with some missing. V and J calls and clone size are as listed in that table; D and trimming were resolved from the DNA. The data contain some 70,000 clones, more than 75% of them seen just once; the ten biggest clones take up approximately 6.8%. Trimming took off 0 bases at V and 4 bases at J, with 12 bases between the two ends. The CDR3 runs 15 residues. Germline V lookup: CDR1 LGHDT, CDR2 YNNKEL (reference sequence).

The clonotype was recovered from a woman aged 60-75 years with acute or convalescent COVID-19. The gene calls are TRBV3-1 (or the pseudogene TRBV3-2) and TRBJ2-5; perhaps TRBD2 as D (6 bases). The specimen was peripheral blood. The CDR3 region is CASSQDGTPTETQYF. CDR3 coding DNA: TGTGCCAGCAGCCAAGATGGGACTCCTACAGAGACCCAGTACTTC.